This TCR beta chain was obtained from a study of CD4+ T cells in melanoma (dated by TCRdb to 2021 to 2024). Some background on the complete study: Neoantigen-specific CD4+ T cells in human melanoma were investigated in the study.

Study-wide conclusions, independent of this receptor: The report described a correlation between neoantigen-specific CD4+ T cells and the function of CD8+ T cells, macrophages and B cells. Diverse differentiation states were reported to be shown by neoantigen-specific CD4+ T cells in melanoma.

Libraries were prepared through the immunoSEQ multiplex PCR assay. What TCRdb holds here is the immuneACCESS table cut down to in-frame rearrangements. Part of the clones is not present; checked against another copy, under half of the missing clones reflect an unresolved V gene, and the others are unexplained. The sample table holds some 110,000 clones, of which about 90% were seen once. The leading ten clones occupy less than 4% of the sample. Sequences KGHSH (CDR1) and LQKENI (CDR2) are obtained from the germline V gene. CDR3 length: 15 amino acids, cysteine to phenylalanine. The read is trimmed to its CDR3 DNA, 45 bases read in frame from base 1. V is cut back by 2 bases and J by 1 base, with 2 bases in the junction unmatched. Patients with melanoma were used as donors. About this clone itself: What antigen it recognizes has not been identified. Per-base qualities were not stored, and no clone one base away is much larger.

Source material: peripheral blood. This receptor chain uses TRBV18 and TRBJ1-5; 7 middle bases align to TRBD1. This TCR came from a human donor with melanoma. The CDR3 region has the sequence CASSPVQGSNQPQHF. The sequenced DNA is TGTGCCAGCTCACCAGTACAGGGGAGCAATCAGCCCCAGCATTTT.